This T cell receptor (beta chain) was recovered during a study of blood T cell repertoires in COVID-19. Here immunoSEQ multiplex PCR was the method, and the copy in TCRdb shows in-frame clones only, minus some. Of 200,000 or so clones in the sample, 80% to 85% were seen once. Germline CDR1 is LNHDA and CDR2 is SQIVND (reference sequence). This CDR3 contains 13 residues. V dropped 6 bases and J dropped 3 bases, with 11 bases sitting between them. The specimen sequenced was PBMCs or T cells enriched from blood (not recorded which). The chain has TRBV19 and TRBJ1-2; D is uncertain. The TCR sequence derives from a man aged 35-49 years who had recovered from COVID-19. The CDR3 sequence: CASSAGIHYGYTF. DNA of the CDR3: TGTGCCAGTAGCGCCGGGATACACTATGGCTACACCTTC.